This T cell receptor beta chain was recorded in a study of brain metastases from non-small cell lung cancer. On this clone itself: This sample also contains other DNA sequences that code for the same CDR3.

Profiling relied on immunoSEQ multiplex PCR, and the TCRdb table lists in-frame clones only, not all of them. The data contain 4,500 to 5,000 clones, roughly 88% of them singletons. Unmatched junction bases numbered 13, after V lost 5 bases and J lost 7 bases. The CDR3 is 16 amino acids. CDR1 and CDR2 (germline): SGHTA, FQGNSA. The clonotype originates from a donor at least 40 years old with non-small cell lung cancer. Sequences were obtained from tissue from a brain metastasis. V is TRBV7-2 and J is TRBJ2-1; TRBD1 agrees at 8 bases. This CDR3 is CASSQQGAPVGNEQFF. The CDR3 DNA is TGTGCCAGCAGCCAGCAGGGGGCCCCTGTGGGGAATGAGCAGTTCTTC.